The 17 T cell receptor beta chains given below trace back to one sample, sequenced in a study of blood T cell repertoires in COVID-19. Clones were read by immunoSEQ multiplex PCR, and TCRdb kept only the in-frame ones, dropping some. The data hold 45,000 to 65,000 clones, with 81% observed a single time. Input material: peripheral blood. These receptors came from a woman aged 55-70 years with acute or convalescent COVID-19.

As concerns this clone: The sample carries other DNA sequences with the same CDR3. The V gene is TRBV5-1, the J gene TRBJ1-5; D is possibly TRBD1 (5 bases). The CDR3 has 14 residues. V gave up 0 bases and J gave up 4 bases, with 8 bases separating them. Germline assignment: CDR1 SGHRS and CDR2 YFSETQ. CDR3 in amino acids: CASSLAGGNQPQHF. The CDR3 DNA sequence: TGCGCCAGCAGCTTGGCCGGGGGGAATCAGCCCCAGCATTTT.

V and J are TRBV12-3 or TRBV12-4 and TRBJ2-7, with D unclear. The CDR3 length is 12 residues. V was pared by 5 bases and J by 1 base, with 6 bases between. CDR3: CASSPTSYEQYF. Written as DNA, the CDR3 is TGTGCCAGCAGTCCAACATCCTACGAGCAGTACTTC.

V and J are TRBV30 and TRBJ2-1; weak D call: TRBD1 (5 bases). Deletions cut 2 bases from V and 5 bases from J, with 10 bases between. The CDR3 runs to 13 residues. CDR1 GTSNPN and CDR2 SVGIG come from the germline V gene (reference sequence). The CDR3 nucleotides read TGTGCCTGGAGTAGCAGGGATAACAATGAGCAGTTCTTC. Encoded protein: CAWSSRDNNEQFF.

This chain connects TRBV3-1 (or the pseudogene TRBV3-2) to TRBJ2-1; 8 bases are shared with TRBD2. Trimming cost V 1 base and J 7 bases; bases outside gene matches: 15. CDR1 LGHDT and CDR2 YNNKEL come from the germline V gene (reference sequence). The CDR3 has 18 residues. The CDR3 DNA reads TGTGCCAGCAGCCAAGGTCCGCCTAGCGGGTCGGGCAGAAATGAGCAGTTCTTC. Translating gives CASSQGPPSGSGRNEQFF.

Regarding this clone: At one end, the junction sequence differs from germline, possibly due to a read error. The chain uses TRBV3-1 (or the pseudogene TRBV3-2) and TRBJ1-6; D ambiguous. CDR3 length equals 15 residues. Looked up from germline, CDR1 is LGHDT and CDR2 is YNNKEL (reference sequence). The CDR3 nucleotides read TGTGCCAGCAGCCATATGATAAGTGGAGATTCGCCCCTCCACTTT. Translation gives CASSHMISGDSPLHF.

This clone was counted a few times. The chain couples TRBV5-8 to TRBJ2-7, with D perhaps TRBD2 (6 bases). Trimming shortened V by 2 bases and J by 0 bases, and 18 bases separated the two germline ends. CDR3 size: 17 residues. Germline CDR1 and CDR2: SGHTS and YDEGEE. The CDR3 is CASSFPVMVGGSYEQYF. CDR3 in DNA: TGTGCCAGCAGCTTTCCTGTAATGGTGGGGGGCTCCTACGAGCAGTACTTC.

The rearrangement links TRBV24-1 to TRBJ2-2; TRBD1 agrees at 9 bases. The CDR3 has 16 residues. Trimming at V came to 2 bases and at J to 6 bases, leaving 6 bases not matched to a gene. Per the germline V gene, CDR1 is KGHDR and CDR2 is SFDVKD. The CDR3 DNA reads TGTGCCACCAGTGATTCACAGGGGGCGAATTCCGGGGAGCTGTTTTTT. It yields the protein CATSDSQGANSGELFF.

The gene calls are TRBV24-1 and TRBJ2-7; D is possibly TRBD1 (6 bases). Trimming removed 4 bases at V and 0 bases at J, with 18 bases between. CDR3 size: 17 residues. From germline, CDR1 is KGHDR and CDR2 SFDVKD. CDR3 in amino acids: CATSDTKGDRHSYEQYF. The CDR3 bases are TGTGCCACCAGTGACACAAAGGGAGACAGGCACTCCTACGAGCAGTACTTC.

In DNA form, the CDR3 reads TGCGCCAGCAGTCCCCACCGGGACAGGGCCACCGGGGAGCTGTTTTTT. It specifies CASSPHRDRATGELFF. This chain connects TRBV5-1 to TRBJ2-2, with 9 positions matching TRBD1. CDR3 length: 16 residues. After removal of 5 bases from V and 4 bases from J, the junction contained 9 bases not matched to a gene. Germline CDR1 and CDR2: SGHRS and YFSETQ. The whole variable domain, remainder taken from reference TRBV5-1 and TRBJ2-2, is KAGVTQTPRYLIKTRGQQVTLSCSPISGHRSVSWYQQTPGQGLQFLFEYFSETQRNKGNFPGRFSGRQFSNSRSEMNVSTLELGDSALYLCASSPHRDRATGELFFGEGSRLTVL.

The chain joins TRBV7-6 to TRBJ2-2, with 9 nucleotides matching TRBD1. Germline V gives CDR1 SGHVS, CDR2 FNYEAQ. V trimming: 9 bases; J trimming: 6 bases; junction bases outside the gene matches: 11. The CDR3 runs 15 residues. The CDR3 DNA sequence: TGTGCCAGTACGAAAACAGGGGGCAGCTCCGGGGAGCTGTTTTTT. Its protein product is CASTKTGGSSGELFF.

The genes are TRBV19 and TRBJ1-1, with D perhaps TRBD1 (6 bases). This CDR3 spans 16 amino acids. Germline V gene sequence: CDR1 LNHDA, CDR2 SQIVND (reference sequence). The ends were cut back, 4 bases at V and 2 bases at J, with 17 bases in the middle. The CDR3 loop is CASSTTITGTNTEAFF. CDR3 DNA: TGTGCCAGTAGTACAACGATAACAGGGACCAACACTGAAGCTTTCTTT.

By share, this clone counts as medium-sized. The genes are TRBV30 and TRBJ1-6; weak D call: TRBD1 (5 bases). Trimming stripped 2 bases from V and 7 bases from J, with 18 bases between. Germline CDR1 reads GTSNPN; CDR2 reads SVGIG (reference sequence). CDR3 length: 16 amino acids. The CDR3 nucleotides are TGTGCCTGGAGTCCGACAGTCAATTTTAGGAATTCACCCCTCCACTTT. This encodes CAWSPTVNFRNSPLHF.

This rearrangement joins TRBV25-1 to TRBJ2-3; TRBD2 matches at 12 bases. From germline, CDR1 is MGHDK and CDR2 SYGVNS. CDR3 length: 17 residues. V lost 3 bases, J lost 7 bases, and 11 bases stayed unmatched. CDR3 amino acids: CASSDPRLAGAVYTQYF. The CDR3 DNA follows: TGTGCCAGCAGTGACCCCAGACTAGCGGGGGCCGTCTATACGCAGTATTTT.

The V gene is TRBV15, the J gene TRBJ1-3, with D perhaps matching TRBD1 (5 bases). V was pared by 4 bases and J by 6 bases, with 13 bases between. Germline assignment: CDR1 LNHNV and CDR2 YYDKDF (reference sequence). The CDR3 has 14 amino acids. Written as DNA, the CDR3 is TGTGCCACCAGCACGGCGGGGGATATAAACACCATATATTTT. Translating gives CATSTAGDINTIYF.

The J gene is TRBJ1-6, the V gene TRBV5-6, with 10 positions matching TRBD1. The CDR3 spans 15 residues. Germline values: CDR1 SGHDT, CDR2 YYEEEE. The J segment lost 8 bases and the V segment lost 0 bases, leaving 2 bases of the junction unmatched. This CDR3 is CASSLVDRGHSPLHF. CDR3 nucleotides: TGTGCCAGCAGCTTGGTTGACAGGGGGCATTCACCCCTCCACTTT.

The DNA of the CDR3 is TGCGCCAGCAGCTTGGGGGCAGACTACGAGCAGTACTTC. This translates into CASSLGADYEQYF. The chain carries TRBV5-1 and TRBJ2-7, with no clear D. Germline lookup yields CDR1 SGHRS and CDR2 YFSETQ. The CDR3 totals 13 residues. Between the trimmed V and J ends, which lost 0 bases and 3 bases, there was a span of 7 bases. Full variable domain (remainder filled in from reference TRBV5-1 and TRBJ2-7): KAGVTQTPRYLIKTRGQQVTLSCSPISGHRSVSWYQQTPGQGLQFLFEYFSETQRNKGNFPGRFSGRQFSNSRSEMNVSTLELGDSALYLCASSLGADYEQYFGPGTRLTVT.

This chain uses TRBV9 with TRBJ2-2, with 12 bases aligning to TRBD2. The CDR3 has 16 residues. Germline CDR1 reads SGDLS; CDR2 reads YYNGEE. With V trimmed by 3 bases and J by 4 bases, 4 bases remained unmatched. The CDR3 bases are TGTGCCAGCAGCGCCGGACTAGCGGGGTTCACCGGGGAGCTGTTTTTT. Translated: CASSAGLAGFTGELFF.